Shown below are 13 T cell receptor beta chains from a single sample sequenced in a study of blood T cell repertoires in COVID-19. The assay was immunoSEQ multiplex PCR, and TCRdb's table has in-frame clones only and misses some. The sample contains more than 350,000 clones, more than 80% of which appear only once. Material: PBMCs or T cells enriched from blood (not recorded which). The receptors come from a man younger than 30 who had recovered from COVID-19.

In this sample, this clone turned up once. The CDR3 bases are TGTGCCAGCAGCCACATATCCCCCGGGGTCACCTACAATGAGCAGTTCTTC. This sequence encodes CASSHISPGVTYNEQFF. The chain is built from TRBV7-9 and TRBJ2-1; D possibly corresponds to TRBD2 (5 bases). The CDR3 runs 17 residues. The V gene lost 5 bases and the J gene lost 2 bases, with 19 bases spanning the gap. Germline V gives CDR1 SEHNR, CDR2 FQNEAQ (reference sequence). Based on the CDR3 plus reference TRBV7-9 and TRBJ2-1, the full variable domain is DTGVSQNPRHKITKRGQNVTFRCDPISEHNRLYWYRQTLGQGPEFLTYFQNEAQLEKSRLLSDRFSAERPKGSFSTLEIQRTEQGDSAMYLCASSHISPGVTYNEQFFGPGTRLTVL.

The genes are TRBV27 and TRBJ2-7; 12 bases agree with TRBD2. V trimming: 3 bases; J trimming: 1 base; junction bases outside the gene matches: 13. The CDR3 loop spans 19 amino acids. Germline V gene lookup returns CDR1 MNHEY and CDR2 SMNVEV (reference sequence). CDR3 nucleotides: TGTGCCAGCAGTTTCAGCCCTCCCCGGACTAGCGGGACATCCTACGAGCAGTACTTC. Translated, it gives CASSFSPPRTSGTSYEQYF.

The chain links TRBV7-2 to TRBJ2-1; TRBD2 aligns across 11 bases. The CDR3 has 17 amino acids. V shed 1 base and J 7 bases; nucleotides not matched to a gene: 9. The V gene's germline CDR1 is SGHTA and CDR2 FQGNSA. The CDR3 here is CASSLGVSGRAKNEQFF. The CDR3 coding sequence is TGTGCCAGCAGCTTAGGGGTTAGCGGGAGGGCCAAGAATGAGCAGTTCTTC.

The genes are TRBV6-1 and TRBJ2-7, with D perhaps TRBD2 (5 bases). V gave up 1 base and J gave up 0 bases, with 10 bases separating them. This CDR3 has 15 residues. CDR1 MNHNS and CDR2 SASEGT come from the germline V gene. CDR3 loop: CASSEEAASSYEQYF. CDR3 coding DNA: TGTGCCAGCAGTGAAGAAGCGGCGTCCTCCTACGAGCAGTACTTC.

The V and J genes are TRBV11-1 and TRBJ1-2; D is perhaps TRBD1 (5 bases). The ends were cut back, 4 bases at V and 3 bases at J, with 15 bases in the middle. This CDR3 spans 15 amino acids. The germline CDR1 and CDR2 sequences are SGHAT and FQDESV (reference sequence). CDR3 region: CASSSLQGSDYGYTF. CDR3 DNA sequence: TGTGCCAGCAGCTCCCTCCAGGGATCCGACTATGGCTACACCTTC.

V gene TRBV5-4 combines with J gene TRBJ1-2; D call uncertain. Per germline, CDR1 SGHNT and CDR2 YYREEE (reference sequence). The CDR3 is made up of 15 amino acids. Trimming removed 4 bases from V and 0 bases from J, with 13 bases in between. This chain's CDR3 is CASSLGGEANYGYTF. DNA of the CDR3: TGTGCCAGCAGCCTGGGCGGTGAAGCTAACTATGGCTACACCTTC.

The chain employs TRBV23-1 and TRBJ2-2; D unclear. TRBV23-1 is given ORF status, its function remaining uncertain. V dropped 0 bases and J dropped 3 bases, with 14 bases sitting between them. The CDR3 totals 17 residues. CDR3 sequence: CASSQSFTERYTGELFF. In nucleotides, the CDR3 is TGCGCCAGCAGTCAATCTTTCACCGAGCGCTACACCGGGGAGCTGTTTTTT.

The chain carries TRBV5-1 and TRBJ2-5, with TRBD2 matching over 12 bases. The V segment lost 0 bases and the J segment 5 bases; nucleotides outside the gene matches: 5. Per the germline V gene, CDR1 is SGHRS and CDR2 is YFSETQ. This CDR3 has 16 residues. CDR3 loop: CASSLATSGSGETQYF. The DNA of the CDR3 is TGCGCCAGCAGCTTGGCGACTAGCGGGAGTGGTGAGACCCAGTACTTC.

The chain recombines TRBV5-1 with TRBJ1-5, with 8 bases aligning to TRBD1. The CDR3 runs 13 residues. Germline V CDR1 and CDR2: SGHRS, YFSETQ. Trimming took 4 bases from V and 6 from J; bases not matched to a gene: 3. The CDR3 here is CASSTQGGQPQHF. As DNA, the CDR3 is TGCGCCAGCAGCACACAGGGGGGTCAGCCCCAGCATTTT. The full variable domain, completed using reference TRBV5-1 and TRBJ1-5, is KAGVTQTPRYLIKTRGQQVTLSCSPISGHRSVSWYQQTPGQGLQFLFEYFSETQRNKGNFPGRFSGRQFSNSRSEMNVSTLELGDSALYLCASSTQGGQPQHFGDGTRLSIL.

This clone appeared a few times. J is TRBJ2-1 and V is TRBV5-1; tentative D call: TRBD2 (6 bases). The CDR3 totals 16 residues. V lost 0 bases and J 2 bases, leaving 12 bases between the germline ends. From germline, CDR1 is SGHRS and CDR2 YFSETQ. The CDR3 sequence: CASSLVPTSTYNEQFF. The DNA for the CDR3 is TGCGCCAGCAGCTTGGTCCCGACTAGTACCTACAATGAGCAGTTCTTC.

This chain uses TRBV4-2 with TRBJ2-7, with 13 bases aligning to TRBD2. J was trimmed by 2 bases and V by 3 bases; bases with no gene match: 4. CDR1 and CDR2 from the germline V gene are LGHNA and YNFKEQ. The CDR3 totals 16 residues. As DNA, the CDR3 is TGTGCCAGCAGCCACGAACTAGCGGGAGGGACCTACGAGCAGTACTTC. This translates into CASSHELAGGTYEQYF.

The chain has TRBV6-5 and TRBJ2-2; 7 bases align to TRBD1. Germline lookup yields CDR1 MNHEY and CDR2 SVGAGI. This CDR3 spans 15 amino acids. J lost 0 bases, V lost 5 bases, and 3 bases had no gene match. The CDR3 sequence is CASSPDRANTGELFF. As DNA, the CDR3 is TGTGCCAGCAGTCCCGACAGGGCGAACACCGGGGAGCTGTTTTTT.

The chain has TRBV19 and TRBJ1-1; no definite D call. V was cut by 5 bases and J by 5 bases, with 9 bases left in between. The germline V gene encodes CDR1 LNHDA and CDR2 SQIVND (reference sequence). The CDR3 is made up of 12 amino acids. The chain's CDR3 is CASSAGWTEAFF. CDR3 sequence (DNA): TGTGCCAGTAGTGCCGGGTGGACTGAAGCTTTCTTT.